This entry lists 32 T cell receptor beta chains sequenced from one sample in a study of T cells in Graves' hyperthyroidism and ophthalmopathy. Authors of the study amplified TCR beta CDR3 regions from RNA transcripts. HTBI primers were the set used in a first-round RT-PCR of the TCR CDR3. TCRdb ran MiXCR on the multiplex PCR reads and lists one entry per CDR3 protein. Of about 360,000 distinct CDR3 sequences listed, approximately 13% are singletons. The sequencing sample was made of blood. The receptors derive from a woman aged 18-30 years with Graves' hyperthyroidism.

This clonotype has a count of ten or more. This sequence joins TRBV11-2 and TRBJ2-1; TRBD2 matches at 11 bases. Germline V lookup: CDR1 SGHAT, CDR2 FQNNGV. V trimming: 2 bases; J trimming: 8 bases; junction bases outside the gene matches: 5. CDR3 size: 15 residues. CDR3 region: CASSLLAGGNYEQFF. The DNA for the CDR3 is TGTGCCAGCAGCTTACTAGCGGGGGGAAATTATGAGCAGTTCTTC.

This clonotype was recorded many times. This chain joins TRBV29-1 and TRBJ2-1, with 8 bases aligning to TRBD2. Germline CDR1 is SQVTM and CDR2 is ANQGSEA. The CDR3 length is 15 residues. Trimming at V came to 7 bases and at J to 6 bases, leaving 14 bases not matched to a gene. The CDR3 DNA is TGCAGCGCCTGGGGGTGGGCGGGGGGACTCAATGAGCAGTTCTTC. This sequence encodes CSAWGWAGGLNEQFF.

This clonotype was counted ten times or more. J is TRBJ1-1 and V is TRBV28; maybe TRBD1 (5 bases). Per the germline V gene, CDR1 is MDHEN and CDR2 is SYDVKM. V was shortened by 6 bases and J by 0 bases, with 8 bases between the two germline ends. This CDR3 comprises 13 residues. CDR3 DNA: TGTGCCAGCAGGACAGAGGTGAACACTGAAGCTTTCTTT. It is translated as CASRTEVNTEAFF. Looking up the rest from reference TRBV28 and TRBJ1-1 gives the full variable domain: DVKVTQSSRYLVKRTGEKVFLECVQDMDHENMFWYRQDPGLGLRLIYFSYDVKMKEKGDIPEGYSVSREKKERFSLILESASTNQTSMYLCASRTEVNTEAFFGQGTRLTVV.

There are many counts of this clonotype. A read error may explain this, as a much larger clone is one base away. This rearrangement joins TRBV30 to TRBJ2-7; D is unresolved. The CDR3 runs 11 residues. V was shortened by 1 base and J by 5 bases, with 6 bases between the two germline ends. Germline values: CDR1 GTSNPN, CDR2 SVGIG (reference sequence). CDR3 in amino acids: CAWSGGHEQYF. CDR3 nucleotides: TGTGCCTGGAGTGGAGGCCACGAGCAGTACTTC.

The table lists this clonotype with many counts. The chain carries TRBV2 and TRBJ2-7; D is tentatively TRBD1 or TRBD2 (5 bases each). The CDR3 is 17 residues long. Germline lookup yields CDR1 SNHLY and CDR2 FYNNEI. The V gene lost 6 bases and the J gene lost 7 bases, with 28 bases spanning the gap. The CDR3 here is CASRSPPVGRDSGEQYF. As DNA, the CDR3 is TGTGCCAGCAGGTCTCCACCGGTGGGGCGCGATTCGGGGGAGCAGTACTTC.

Ten or more counts support this clonotype. The chain carries TRBV7-3 and TRBJ1-3; the D is unclear. This CDR3 contains 16 residues. Germline CDR1 SGHTA, CDR2 FQGTGA. Trimming cost V 1 base and J 0 bases, with 10 bases left between them. The chain's CDR3 is CASSLMGGNSGNTIYF. CDR3 sequence (DNA): TGTGCCAGCAGCTTAATGGGCGGAAACTCTGGAAACACCATATATTTT.

This clonotype was counted at least ten times. V usage is TRBV27 and J usage is TRBJ2-7, with D possibly matching TRBD1 (5 bases). Germline values: CDR1 MNHEY, CDR2 SMNVEV (reference sequence). The CDR3 runs to 13 residues. Between the trimmed V and J ends, which lost 2 bases and 2 bases, there was a span of 7 bases. CDR3 bases: TGTGCCAGCAGTTTAACAGGCCCCTACGAGCAGTACTTC. This codes for CASSLTGPYEQYF.

This clonotype has at least ten counts. The rearrangement links TRBV2 to TRBJ1-2; D is undetermined. Germline assignment: CDR1 SNHLY and CDR2 FYNNEI. Trimming pared 3 bases from V and 4 bases from J, leaving 6 bases between. CDR3 size: 12 residues. The chain's CDR3 is CASSENSYGYTF. In nucleotides, the CDR3 is TGTGCCAGCAGTGAGAACAGCTATGGCTACACCTTC.

This clonotype was seen ten or more times. The chain links TRBV27 to TRBJ1-1, with 7 bases fitting TRBD1. CDR1 is MNHEY, CDR2 SMNVEV, per germline (reference sequence). The CDR3 is 14 amino acids. After removal of 6 bases from V and 2 bases from J, the junction contained 6 bases not matched to a gene. In nucleotides, the CDR3 is TGTGCCAGCAGACTGACAGGGCGCAACACTGAAGCTTTCTTT. Translating gives CASRLTGRNTEAFF.

Only a few counts were recorded for this clonotype. J is TRBJ1-1 and V is TRBV7-3; a possible D gene is TRBD1 (6 bases). The V gene's germline CDR1 is SGHTA and CDR2 FQGTGA. Trimming left V 2 bases short and J 8 bases short, with 18 bases between. The CDR3 has 15 residues. The CDR3 region is CASSLGQGTRGEAFF. CDR3 nucleotides: TGTGCCAGCAGCTTAGGGCAGGGGACGAGGGGGGAAGCTTTCTTT.

In its sample, this clonotype was seen many times. This sequence joins TRBV20-1 and TRBJ2-5, with D unresolved. The CDR3 runs to 14 residues. V shed 5 bases and J shed 4 bases, with 17 bases lying between them. Germline CDR1 and CDR2: DFQATT and SNEGSKA (reference sequence). The CDR3 DNA reads TGCAGTGCTTACCCCGGTGGGATTCGAGAGACCCAGTACTTC. This encodes CSAYPGGIRETQYF.

At least ten counts were recorded for this clonotype. The chain employs TRBV5-1 and TRBJ2-1, with D possibly TRBD1 on 6 matching bases. The CDR3 sequence is 15 residues long. Germline V lookup: CDR1 SGHRS, CDR2 YFSETQ. V was pared by 4 bases and J by 8 bases, with 19 bases between. The chain's CDR3 is CASSGITGFGDEQFF. The CDR3 DNA is TGCGCCAGCAGCGGGATTACAGGGTTCGGGGATGAGCAGTTCTTC.

As regards this clonotype: A much larger clone differs from this one at a single base, so this may be a read error. The chain recombines TRBV2 with TRBJ1-1; D might be TRBD1 (5 bases). The CDR3 length is 16 residues. V lost 5 bases and J lost 9, with 25 bases in between. The germline V gene encodes CDR1 SNHLY and CDR2 FYNNEI. CDR3 bases: TGTGCCAGCAGTCGTCCCACCGGGACTCCCCAGGCCAAAGCTTTCTTT. This sequence encodes CASSRPTGTPQAKAFF. The whole variable domain, filled in from reference TRBV2 and TRBJ1-1, reads EPEVTQTPSHQVTQMGQEVILRCVPISNHLYFYWYRQILGQKVEFLVSFYNNEISEKSEIFDDQFSVERPDGSNFTLKIRSTKLEDSAMYFCASSRPTGTPQAKAFFGQGTRLTVV.

This clonotype has only a few counts. The rearrangement joins TRBV27 to TRBJ2-7; 7 positions agree with TRBD1. CDR3 size: 14 residues. The junction had 7 bases not matched to a gene; V was cut back by 6 bases and J by 2 bases. The V gene's germline CDR1 is MNHEY and CDR2 SMNVEV (reference sequence). CDR3: CASRGTETPYEQYF. In DNA form, the CDR3 reads TGTGCCAGCAGGGGGACAGAAACTCCCTACGAGCAGTACTTC.

This rearrangement joins TRBV2 to TRBJ2-7; 8 bases are shared with TRBD1. The length of the CDR3 is 15 residues. The germline V gene has CDR1 SNHLY and CDR2 FYNNEI. V was clipped by 2 bases and J by 3 bases; unmatched bases: 6. The DNA for the CDR3 is TGTGCCAGCAGTGAAATGACGGACAGGGACTACGAGCAGTACTTC. It translates to CASSEMTDRDYEQYF.

This clonotype was observed many times. The rearrangement joins TRBV28 to TRBJ1-1, with a weak D call TRBD1 (6 bases). The CDR3 consists of 15 residues. V lost 3 bases to trimming and J lost 2 bases, with 13 bases between them. Germline V gene sequence: CDR1 MDHEN, CDR2 SYDVKM. As DNA, the CDR3 is TGTGCCAGCAGTTTGATGACAGGAGGAAACACTGAAGCTTTCTTT. Protein: CASSLMTGGNTEAFF.

This clonotype was picked up many times. The V gene is TRBV7-2, the J gene TRBJ1-1; D is undetermined. CDR3 size: 15 residues. V dropped 2 bases and J dropped 7 bases, with 17 bases sitting between them. Germline V gives CDR1 SGHTA, CDR2 FQGNSA. The CDR3 DNA reads as TGTGCCAGCAGCTTAATGAGTACTGCAGGCTTTGAAGCTTTCTTT. Its protein is CASSLMSTAGFEAFF.

In its sample, this clonotype was seen many times. CDR3 DNA sequence: TGTGCCACCAGTGACTCCGACAGGGGAGGAACCGGGGAGCTGTTTTTT. Amino acids: CATSDSDRGGTGELFF. V is TRBV24-1 and J is TRBJ2-2; 8 bases match TRBD1. This CDR3 has 16 amino acids. Trimming at V came to 4 bases and at J to 5 bases, leaving 8 bases not matched to a gene. Germline V gene lookup returns CDR1 KGHDR and CDR2 SFDVKD.

The chain has TRBV25-1 and TRBJ2-2, with D possibly being TRBD1 (7 bases). The V gene's germline CDR1 is MGHDK and CDR2 SYGVNS. The V end was cut by 4 bases, the J end by 11 bases, with 14 bases between. The CDR3 loop spans 13 amino acids. The CDR3 protein is CASSGQGGSELFF. In DNA, the CDR3 is TGTGCCAGCAGTGGGCAGGGGGGAAGTGAGCTGTTTTTT.

This clonotype was found many times. The chain employs TRBV7-9 and TRBJ2-1, with TRBD2 as a possible D gene (6 bases). Trimming cost V 1 base and J 0 bases, with 16 bases left between them. Germline CDR1 SEHNR, CDR2 FQNEAQ (reference sequence). The CDR3 is 18 amino acids. For the CDR3, the DNA is TGTGCCAGCAGCTTAGTTGGTGCGCGGGGAAGCTCCTACAATGAGCAGTTCTTC. This gives the protein CASSLVGARGSSYNEQFF.

This clonotype was seen a few times. This chain connects TRBV7-9 to TRBJ2-4; D perhaps matches TRBD2 (6 bases). Germline V lookup: CDR1 SEHNR, CDR2 FQNEAQ (reference sequence). This CDR3 contains 13 residues. Deletions cut 5 bases from V and 6 bases from J, with 11 bases between. The CDR3 sequence is CASSPGDPNIQYF. CDR3 DNA: TGTGCCAGCAGCCCGGGGGACCCAAACATTCAGTACTTC. The variable domain in full, with the rest retrieved from reference TRBV7-9 and TRBJ2-4, is DTGVSQNPRHKITKRGQNVTFRCDPISEHNRLYWYRQTLGQGPEFLTYFQNEAQLEKSRLLSDRFSAERPKGSFSTLEIQRTEQGDSAMYLCASSPGDPNIQYFGAGTRLSVL.

This clonotype was seen more than once but under ten times. The chain carries TRBV9 and TRBJ2-7; 7 positions match TRBD1. V gave up 0 bases and J gave up 2 bases; unmatched junction bases: 5. The CDR3 has 15 amino acids. CDR1 and CDR2 (germline): SGDLS, YYNGEE. The CDR3 loop reads CASSVGQGRTYEQYF. CDR3 sequence (DNA): TGTGCCAGCAGCGTAGGACAGGGACGTACCTACGAGCAGTACTTC.

This clonotype has only a few counts. A much larger clone sits a single nucleotide away, making a read error possible. V is TRBV15 and J is TRBJ1-2, with unresolved D. The CDR3 totals 15 residues. V lost 0 bases, J lost 7 bases, and 15 bases lay in between. The germline V gene has CDR1 LNHNV and CDR2 YYDKDF (reference sequence). The CDR3 reads CATSRESKTISGYTF. CDR3 in DNA: TGTGCCACCAGCAGAGAGTCCAAGACAATCTCTGGCTACACCTTC.

The chain has TRBV3-1 and TRBJ1-5; TRBD1 matches at 7 bases. The length of the CDR3 is 16 residues. The V gene's germline CDR1 is LGHDT and CDR2 YNNKEL (reference sequence). Trimming took 5 bases from V and 6 from J; bases not matched to a gene: 13. The CDR3 region is CASSSQEGAAGQPQHF. In DNA form, the CDR3 reads TGTGCCAGCAGCTCCCAGGAGGGGGCTGCGGGTCAGCCCCAGCATTTT. Complete variable domain (other parts from reference TRBV3-1 and TRBJ1-5): DTAVSQTPKYLVTQMGNDKSIKCEQNLGHDTMYWYKQDSKKFLKIMFSYNNKELIINETVPNRFSPKSPDKAHLNLHINSLELGDSAVYFCASSSQEGAAGQPQHFGDGTRLSIL.

In its sample, this clonotype was seen many times. The chain couples TRBV11-2 to TRBJ2-1; 7 nucleotides match TRBD2. The CDR3 extends over 16 amino acids. Losses at the gene ends were 5 bases for V and 0 bases for J; bases not matched to a gene: 7. In germline, CDR1 is SGHAT, CDR2 FQNNGV. The CDR3 DNA reads TGTGCCAGCAGCCAAGCATCGGGGGGCTCCTACAATGAGCAGTTCTTC. It is translated as CASSQASGGSYNEQFF.

This clonotype was seen repeatedly, ten times or more. The chain is built from TRBV11-2 and TRBJ2-7; maybe TRBD2 (6 bases). The CDR3 is 15 residues long. With 3 bases removed from V and 2 bases from J, the gap between germline ends came to 14 bases. Germline V gene data show CDR1 as SGHAT and CDR2 as FQNNGV. CDR3 bases: TGTGCCAGCAGCTTCAGCCTAGCGCCAACCTACGAGCAGTACTTC. Amino acids: CASSFSLAPTYEQYF. Filled out from reference TRBV11-2 and TRBJ2-7, the complete variable domain reads EAGVAQSPRYKIIEKRQSVAFWCNPISGHATLYWYQQILGQGPKLLIQFQNNGVVDDSQLPKDRFSAERLKGVDSTLKIQPAKLEDSAVYLCASSFSLAPTYEQYFGPGTRLTVT.

The chain joins TRBV4-1 to TRBJ2-4; weak D call: TRBD2 (6 bases). The CDR3 spans 15 residues. The V gene lost 4 bases and the J gene lost 8 bases, with 18 bases spanning the gap. CDR1 is MGHRA, CDR2 YSYEKL, per germline. CDR3 DNA: TGCGCCAGCAGCCGTTTCCGGACTAACGCGGACATTCAGTACTTC. Protein product: CASSRFRTNADIQYF.

This clonotype occurred many times. This chain uses TRBV2 with TRBJ2-7; no reliable D call. Trimming shortened V by 8 bases and J by 3 bases, and 14 bases separated the two germline ends. Germline V gives CDR1 SNHLY, CDR2 FYNNEI. The CDR3 runs to 13 residues. The CDR3 is CASLGPIFYEQYF. The CDR3 nucleotides read TGTGCCAGCCTTGGGCCGATCTTCTACGAGCAGTACTTC.

This clonotype was detected ten times or more. The genes are TRBV7-2 and TRBJ2-1; weak D call: TRBD2 (6 bases). The CDR3 extends over 14 amino acids. Trimming pared 9 bases from V and 5 bases from J, leaving 17 bases between. Looked up from germline, CDR1 is SGHTA and CDR2 is FQGNSA. The DNA for the CDR3 is TGTGCCAGTGGCGAGCGGGTAAGAAACAATGAGCAGTTCTTC. It yields the protein CASGERVRNNEQFF.

This clonotype was counted ten times or more. This chain connects TRBV20-1 to TRBJ2-3; 9 bases are shared with TRBD2. The CDR3 has 11 residues. CDR1 is DFQATT, CDR2 SNEGSKA, per germline (reference sequence). This CDR3 is CSCGRADTQYF. CDR3 DNA sequence: TGCAGCTGCGGGAGGGCAGATACGCAGTATTTT.

This clonotype was seen only a few times. The chain links TRBV7-3 to TRBJ2-2; 10 bases map to TRBD2. The CDR3 spans 19 residues. CDR1 is SGHTA, CDR2 FQGTGA, per germline. The V segment lost 3 bases and the J segment 3 bases; nucleotides outside the gene matches: 13. CDR3 nucleotide sequence: TGTGCCAGCAGCTTTTTGCCTAGCGGGGGCCTCCCCTACACCGGGGAGCTGTTTTTT. It translates to CASSFLPSGGLPYTGELFF.

This clonotype was counted a few times. The chain is built from TRBV13 and TRBJ1-2, with 9 bases aligning to TRBD1. The CDR3 runs to 15 residues. The trim removed 6 bases at V and 7 bases at J, leaving 12 bases unmatched. The germline V gene has CDR1 PRHDT and CDR2 FYEKMQ (reference sequence). DNA for the CDR3: TGTGCCAGCAGGATTATACAGGGGGCACGTGCTGGCTACACCTTC. Translated, it gives CASRIIQGARAGYTF.